This T cell receptor beta chain was identified during a study of blood T cell repertoires in COVID-19. The overall study: Sites in the United States, Italy and Spain provided acute and convalescent COVID-19 samples.

CDR1 and CDR2 from the germline V gene are SGHTA and FQGNSA. The CDR3 totals 17 residues. V lost 5 bases and J lost 5; bases outside the gene matches: 15. Produced via immunoSEQ multiplex PCR; TCRdb's table is partial and in-frame only. The table has 150,000 to 170,000 clones, 76% seen once. The J gene is TRBJ2-1, the V gene TRBV7-2; 7 bases match TRBD2. This receptor was obtained from a woman older than 75 with acute or convalescent COVID-19. Sequencing was carried out using peripheral blood. The CDR3 nucleotides are TGTGCCAGCAGCCCCCGACCGGGGAGGGTATCCCACAATGAGCAGTTCTTC. Translated, it gives CASSPRPGRVSHNEQFF.